This TCR beta chain was found in a study of blood T cell repertoires in COVID-19. Looking at the study overall: Samples representing acute and convalescent COVID-19 were sourced from the United States, Italy and Spain. Sample material is recorded as cDNA or gDNA derived from T cells, B-cell-depleted T cells, or PBMCs.

The V gene end was trimmed by 7 bases and the J gene end by 7 bases; junction bases not matched to a gene: 14. The V gene's germline CDR1 is MDHEN and CDR2 SYDVKM. The CDR3 length is 16 residues. As processed by the authors: How many nucleated cells were present was estimated from reference gene primer amplification. The assay was immunoSEQ multiplex PCR, and TCRdb's table has in-frame clones only and misses some. D and trimming come from the DNA, and the V and J calls and clone size come from that table. In the table there are hundreds of thousands of clones, about nine tenths of which are singletons.

What was sequenced was peripheral blood. The chain carries TRBV28 and TRBJ1-4; 8 nucleotides line up with TRBD1. This sequence was found in a woman in her forties or fifties who had recovered from COVID-19. The CDR3 reads CASTYFGQGLGEKLFF. DNA for the CDR3: TGTGCCAGCACCTATTTCGGACAGGGTCTGGGTGAAAAACTGTTTTTT.